Listed below are T cell receptor beta chains from one sample, sequenced in a study of cytomegalovirus exposure and HLA in healthy donors. Produced via immunoSEQ multiplex PCR; TCRdb's table is partial and in-frame only. The sample records tens of thousands of clones, 80% to 95% being singletons. The sequencing sample was made of PBMCs. These receptors came from a woman aged 25 to 45 in good health and CMV-seropositive. The CDR3 runs from the conserved cysteine through the conserved F or W. A D gene is named only where the DNA matches it firmly. The size of a clone is reported for some rows only, either as once, few or many, or as a class for expanded clones.

size: NA
D: NA
V: TRBV2
J: TRBJ2-7
CDR3: CASSGAVYEQYF
DNA: TGTGCCAGCAGTGGGGCAGTCTACGAGCAGTACTTC

size: NA
D: TRBD1
V: TRBV28
J: TRBJ2-7
CDR3: CASSNGQGAREQYF
DNA: TGTGCCAGCAGTAACGGACAGGGGGCGAGGGAGCAGTACTTC

size: NA
D: TRBD2
V: TRBV4-1
J: TRBJ2-1
CDR3: CASSGTGTRSNEQFF
DNA: TGCGCCAGCAGCGGTACCGGGACTAGAAGCAATGAGCAGTTCTTC

size: NA
D: TRBD1
V: TRBV18
J: TRBJ1-1
CDR3: CASSPPGQQIEAFF
DNA: TGTGCCAGCTCACCACCGGGACAGCAGATTGAAGCTTTCTTT

size: NA
D: TRBD1
V: TRBV19
J: TRBJ1-5
CDR3: CASSSGTDNQPQHF
DNA: TGTGCCAGTAGTTCCGGGACAGACAATCAGCCCCAGCATTTT

size: NA
D: NA
V: TRBV30
J: TRBJ1-2
CDR3: CAGLAGGGNRVNYGYTF
DNA: TGTGCCGGCTTAGCCGGGGGGGGCAACCGCGTTAACTATGGCTACACCTTC

size: NA
D: NA
V: TRBV2
J: TRBJ1-1
CDR3: CASNHPGAEAFF
DNA: TGTGCCAGCAACCACCCGGGGGCTGAAGCTTTCTTT

size: NA
D: TRBD2
V: TRBV27
J: TRBJ2-1
CDR3: CASSPIGAGGNNEQFF
DNA: TGTGCCAGCAGCCCAATCGGAGCGGGAGGCAACAATGAGCAGTTCTTC

size: NA
D: TRBD2
V: TRBV19
J: TRBJ2-2
CDR3: CASRRERLNTGELFF
DNA: TGTGCCAGTAGGCGGGAGAGGCTGAACACCGGGGAGCTGTTTTTT

size: NA
D: TRBD2
V: TRBV6-1
J: TRBJ2-1
CDR3: CASSFSGSSYNEQFF
DNA: TGTGCCAGCAGTTTTAGCGGGAGCTCCTACAATGAGCAGTTCTTC

size: NA
D: NA
V: TRBV7-9
J: TRBJ2-1
CDR3: CASSFGGEQFF
DNA: TGTGCCAGCAGCTTCGGCGGTGAGCAGTTCTTC

size: NA
D: TRBD1
V: TRBV27
J: TRBJ2-1
CDR3: CASSSHLKQGEFYNEQFF
DNA: TGTGCCAGCAGTTCACACCTTAAACAGGGGGAGTTCTACAATGAGCAGTTCTTC

size: NA
D: NA
V: TRBV28
J: TRBJ1-1
CDR3: CASSLPTPGEAFF
DNA: TGTGCCAGCAGTTTGCCAACCCCAGGAGAAGCTTTCTTT

size: NA
D: NA
V: TRBV21-1
J: TRBJ2-7
CDR3: CASSSELTGAAYEQYF
DNA: TGTGCCAGCAGCTCGGAATTGACAGGGGCGGCCTACGAGCAGTACTTC

size: NA
D: NA
V: TRBV6-5
J: TRBJ1-2
CDR3: CASSYSRGGYGYTF
DNA: TGTGCCAGCAGTTACTCGAGAGGAGGGTATGGCTACACCTTC

size: NA
D: NA
V: TRBV9
J: TRBJ1-1
CDR3: CASSVSPTGEAFF
DNA: TGTGCCAGCAGCGTTAGTCCAACGGGTGAAGCTTTCTTT

size: few
D: NA
V: TRBV11-1
J: TRBJ1-1
CDR3: CASSLRGTEAFF
DNA: TGTGCCAGCAGCTTACGGGGCACTGAAGCTTTCTTT

size: NA
D: NA
V: TRBV11-2
J: TRBJ1-1
CDR3: CASSSVTGPLGTEAFF
DNA: TGTGCCAGCAGCTCGGTGACAGGTCCTCTGGGCACTGAAGCTTTCTTT

size: few
D: NA
V: TRBV7-9
J: TRBJ2-7
CDR3: CASSLLGRADEQYF
DNA: TGTGCCAGCAGCTTATTGGGCAGGGCTGACGAGCAGTACTTC

size: NA
D: TRBD1
V: TRBV13
J: TRBJ2-1
CDR3: CASSLPPYRGLKDNEQFF
DNA: TGTGCCAGCAGCTTACCCCCGTACAGGGGGCTTAAGGACAATGAGCAGTTCTTC

size: NA
D: NA
V: TRBV10-3
J: TRBJ1-4
CDR3: CAISERSNEKLFF
DNA: TGTGCCATCAGTGAGCGGAGTAATGAAAAACTGTTTTTT

size: NA
D: NA
V: TRBV28
J: TRBJ2-7
CDR3: CASSAGRGNLRGQYF
DNA: TGTGCCAGCAGTGCCGGTAGGGGAAACCTACGAGGGCAGTACTTC

size: NA
D: NA
V: TRBV9
J: TRBJ2-2
CDR3: CASSPVGTPNTGELFF
DNA: TGTGCCAGCAGCCCAGTGGGGACACCGAACACCGGGGAGCTGTTTTTT

size: NA
D: TRBD1
V: TRBV28
J: TRBJ2-3
CDR3: CASSLYDRGDTQYF
DNA: TGTGCCAGCAGTTTATACGACAGGGGAGATACGCAGTATTTT

size: NA
D: TRBD1
V: TRBV27
J: TRBJ1-5
CDR3: CASSPTGVGQPQHF
DNA: TGTGCCAGCAGTCCCACAGGGGTAGGTCAGCCCCAGCATTTT

size: NA
D: TRBD1
V: TRBV19
J: TRBJ1-1
CDR3: CASSTGGQGMAEAFF
DNA: TGTGCCAGTAGTACAGGGGGACAGGGGATGGCTGAAGCTTTCTTT

size: NA
D: NA
V: TRBV28
J: TRBJ2-3
CDR3: CASSDSGPGDTQYF
DNA: TGTGCCAGCAGTGATAGCGGTCCAGGGGATACGCAGTATTTT

size: NA
D: TRBD2
V: TRBV18
J: TRBJ2-5
CDR3: CASSQRLAGVSRETQYF
DNA: TGTGCCAGCTCACAAAGACTAGCGGGAGTTAGTAGGGAGACCCAGTACTTC

size: NA
D: NA
V: TRBV15
J: TRBJ2-1
CDR3: CATSIRGSGANNEQFF
DNA: TGTGCCACCAGCATTAGGGGGAGCGGGGCAAACAATGAGCAGTTCTTC

size: NA
D: NA
V: TRBV21-1
J: TRBJ2-7
CDR3: CASSKGNRTAPGEQYF
DNA: TGTGCCAGCAGCAAAGGGAATCGGACGGCCCCGGGAGAGCAGTACTTC

size: NA
D: NA
V: TRBV15
J: TRBJ2-2
CDR3: CATSSSWTGELFF
DNA: TGTGCCACCAGTAGTTCGTGGACCGGGGAGCTGTTTTTT

size: NA
D: TRBD1
V: TRBV19
J: TRBJ1-5
CDR3: CASSIAYQGGNSNQPQHF
DNA: TGTGCCAGTAGTATAGCGTATCAGGGGGGAAATAGCAATCAGCCCCAGCATTTT

size: NA
D: TRBD2
V: TRBV11-2
J: TRBJ2-7
CDR3: CASSLFGLAGLDYEQYF
DNA: TGTGCCAGCAGCTTATTTGGGCTAGCGGGGTTGGACTACGAGCAGTACTTC

size: NA
D: NA
V: TRBV5-1
J: TRBJ1-3
CDR3: CASSLADSTINTIYF
DNA: TGCGCCAGCAGCTTGGCCGACAGTACTATAAACACCATATATTTT

size: few
D: NA
V: TRBV6-1
J: TRBJ1-2
CDR3: CASSEASGSRGYTF
DNA: TGTGCCAGCAGTGAAGCGTCGGGAAGCCGTGGCTACACCTTC

size: NA
D: NA
V: TRBV6-4
J: TRBJ2-2
CDR3: CASSLGDTGELFF
DNA: TGTGCCAGCAGTCTCGGGGACACCGGGGAGCTGTTTTTT

size: NA
D: NA
V: TRBV7-2
J: TRBJ1-1
CDR3: CASSLQGVGNTEAFF
DNA: TGTGCCAGCAGCTTACAGGGTGTGGGGAACACTGAAGCTTTCTTT

size: NA
D: NA
V: TRBV5-1
J: TRBJ2-7
CDR3: CASSLGAGYEQYF
DNA: TGCGCCAGCAGCTTGGGGGCGGGATACGAGCAGTACTTC

size: once
D: TRBD2
V: TRBV27
J: TRBJ2-1
CDR3: CASSSRVAGGYNEQFF
DNA: TGTGCCAGCAGTTCGAGGGTAGCGGGAGGGTACAATGAGCAGTTCTTC

size: NA
D: TRBD2
V: TRBV4-1
J: TRBJ2-7
CDR3: CASSQAGSGSSSYEQYF
DNA: TGCGCCAGCAGCCAAGCGGGTAGCGGGAGTAGCTCCTACGAGCAGTACTTC

size: NA
D: TRBD1
V: TRBV14
J: TRBJ2-4
CDR3: CASSQDRWTGGRRNIQYF
DNA: TGTGCCAGCAGCCAAGATCGATGGACAGGGGGCCGGAGGAACATTCAGTACTTC

size: NA
D: NA
V: TRBV4-1
J: TRBJ1-3
CDR3: CASSQTNSGNTIYF
DNA: TGCGCCAGCAGCCAAACAAACTCTGGAAACACCATATATTTT

size: NA
D: TRBD2
V: TRBV7-9
J: TRBJ2-3
CDR3: CASSLGRWLAGEDTQYF
DNA: TGTGCCAGCAGCCTAGGGCGGTGGCTAGCGGGAGAAGATACGCAGTATTTT

size: once
D: TRBD1
V: TRBV5-1
J: TRBJ1-4
CDR3: CASSRTGGYEKLFF
DNA: TGCGCCAGCAGCCGGACAGGGGGGTATGAAAAACTGTTTTTT

size: NA
D: TRBD2
V: TRBV28
J: TRBJ2-1
CDR3: CASSFLGAGYNEQFF
DNA: TGTGCCAGCAGTTTTTTGGGAGCGGGGTACAATGAGCAGTTCTTC

size: NA
D: TRBD2
V: TRBV15
J: TRBJ2-1
CDR3: CATSRVRDGRGTVGEQFF
DNA: TGTGCCACCAGCAGGGTCCGGGACGGGAGGGGGACGGTTGGTGAGCAGTTCTTC

size: NA
D: NA
V: TRBV11-2
J: TRBJ2-7
CDR3: CASSLLGLSYEQYF
DNA: TGTGCCAGCAGCTTACTCGGGTTATCCTACGAGCAGTACTTC

size: NA
D: NA
V: TRBV30
J: TRBJ2-1
CDR3: CAWSSGVEQFF
DNA: TGTGCCTGGAGCTCGGGAGTTGAGCAGTTCTTC